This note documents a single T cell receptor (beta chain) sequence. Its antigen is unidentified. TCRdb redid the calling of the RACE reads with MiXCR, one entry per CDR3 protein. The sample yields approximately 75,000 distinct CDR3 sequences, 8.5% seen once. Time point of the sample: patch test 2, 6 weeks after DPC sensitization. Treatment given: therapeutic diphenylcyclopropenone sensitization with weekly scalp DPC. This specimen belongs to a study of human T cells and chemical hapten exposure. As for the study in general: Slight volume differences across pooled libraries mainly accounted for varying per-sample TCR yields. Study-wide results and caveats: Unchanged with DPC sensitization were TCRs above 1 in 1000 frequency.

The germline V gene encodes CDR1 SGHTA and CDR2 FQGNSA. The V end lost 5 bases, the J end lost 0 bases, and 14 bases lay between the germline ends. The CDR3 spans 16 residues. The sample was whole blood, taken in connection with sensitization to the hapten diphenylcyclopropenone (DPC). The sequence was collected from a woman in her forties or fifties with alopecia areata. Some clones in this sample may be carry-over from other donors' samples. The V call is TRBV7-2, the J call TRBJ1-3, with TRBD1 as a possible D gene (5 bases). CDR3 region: CASSLGTRISGNTIYF. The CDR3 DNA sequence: TGTGCCAGCAGCCTAGGGACGAGGATCTCTGGAAACACCATATATTTT.